The rows below give T cell receptor beta chains drawn from one sample of a study of beta chain features in type 1 diabetes. Generated by immunoSEQ multiplex PCR, the TCRdb table keeps only in-frame clones and is missing some. The repertoire includes about 150,000 clones, around 8% of them detected once, and 0.65% sits in the top ten. Input material: central memory CD4+ T cells from blood. The receptors come from a man aged 18-30 years in good health. Both conserved end residues are trimmed from each CDR3. Fields, in order: D gene, V gene, CDR3 protein. A D gene is named only where the DNA matches it firmly.

d_gene: TRBD2
v_gene: TRBV28
CDR3aa: ASSSSGSASRDEQF

d_gene: TRBD1
v_gene: TRBV7-3
CDR3aa: ASSPTGGTEAF

d_gene: NA
v_gene: TRBV7-2
CDR3aa: ASSRSGANVLT

d_gene: TRBD2
v_gene: TRBV2
CDR3aa: ASSLPAGANEQF

d_gene: NA
v_gene: TRBV7-2
CDR3aa: ASSPLSNQPQH

d_gene: NA
v_gene: TRBV15
CDR3aa: ATSVGTGELF

d_gene: NA
v_gene: TRBV7-3
CDR3aa: ASSLVAGALSNQPQH

d_gene: NA
v_gene: TRBV5-1
CDR3aa: ASSLDGGATDTQY

d_gene: NA
v_gene: TRBV30
CDR3aa: AWSVQTGELF

d_gene: TRBD2
v_gene: TRBV19
CDR3aa: ASSMGLATGLNEQF

d_gene: TRBD2
v_gene: TRBV30
CDR3aa: AWGRGLAVDNEQF

d_gene: NA
v_gene: TRBV29-1
CDR3aa: SLQGGRGTEAF

d_gene: TRBD1
v_gene: TRBV11-3
CDR3aa: ASSLEAGGQF

d_gene: NA
v_gene: TRBV18
CDR3aa: ASSPAGFIEQF

d_gene: NA
v_gene: TRBV7-9
CDR3aa: ASSYRDSKSSEQF

d_gene: NA
v_gene: TRBV1
CDR3aa: TSSQDTLGLAGGHQNNEQF

d_gene: NA
v_gene: TRBV5-1
CDR3aa: ASSVSAGIVIVTEAF

d_gene: NA
v_gene: TRBV5-1
CDR3aa: ASSFQGLATNEKLF

d_gene: NA
v_gene: TRBV15
CDR3aa: ATDPGTGNTGELF

d_gene: TRBD2
v_gene: TRBV18
CDR3aa: ASSPPISGSYEQY

d_gene: NA
v_gene: TRBV27
CDR3aa: ASSSSGNGYT

d_gene: NA
v_gene: TRBV11-3
CDR3aa: ASSINGEYGYT

d_gene: TRBD1
v_gene: TRBV19
CDR3aa: ASRRDRADTQY

d_gene: NA
v_gene: TRBV5-1
CDR3aa: ASSLVIGERHEQY

d_gene: TRBD1
v_gene: TRBV9
CDR3aa: ASSVDRGQWRMNTEAF

d_gene: NA
v_gene: TRBV30
CDR3aa: AWGLRGSGELF

d_gene: NA
v_gene: TRBV30
CDR3aa: AWSVDNSGTDTQY

d_gene: NA
v_gene: TRBV5-8
CDR3aa: ASSLNRVSGANVLT

d_gene: NA
v_gene: TRBV4-2
CDR3aa: ASSQDGAGYNEQF

d_gene: TRBD2
v_gene: TRBV7-9
CDR3aa: ASSFSSGGTQETQY

d_gene: TRBD1
v_gene: TRBV30
CDR3aa: AWRGTGSEAF

d_gene: NA
v_gene: TRBV5-1
CDR3aa: ASSLEAAVDPDTQY